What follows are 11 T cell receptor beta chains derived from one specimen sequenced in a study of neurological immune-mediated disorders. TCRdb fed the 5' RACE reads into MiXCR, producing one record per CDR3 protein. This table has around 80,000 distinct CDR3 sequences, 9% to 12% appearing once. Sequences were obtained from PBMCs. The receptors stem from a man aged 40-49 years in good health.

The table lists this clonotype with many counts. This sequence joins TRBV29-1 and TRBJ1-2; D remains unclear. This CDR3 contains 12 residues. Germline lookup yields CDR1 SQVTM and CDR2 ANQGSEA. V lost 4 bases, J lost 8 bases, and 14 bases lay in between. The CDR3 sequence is CSVGAGSTGYTF. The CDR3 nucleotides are TGCAGCGTTGGAGCGGGCAGCACCGGCTACACCTTC.

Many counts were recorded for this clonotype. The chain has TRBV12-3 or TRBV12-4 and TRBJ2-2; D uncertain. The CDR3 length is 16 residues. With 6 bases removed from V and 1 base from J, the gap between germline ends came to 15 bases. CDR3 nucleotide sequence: TGTGCCAGCAGCCCCACGAGGCGAGAGAACACCGGGGAGCTGTTTTTT. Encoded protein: CASSPTRRENTGELFF.

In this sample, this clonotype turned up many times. The CDR3 bases are TGTGCCAGCAGTTACTCGAGTTGGGGGGAGACCCAGTACTTC. Translating it yields CASSYSSWGETQYF. The rearrangement joins TRBV6-5 to TRBJ2-5, with D perhaps assigned TRBD1 or TRBD2 (5 bases each). The CDR3 runs to 14 residues. V was cut by 0 bases and J by 5 bases, with 10 bases left in between. Germline-derived CDR1 and CDR2 are MNHEY and SVGAGI.

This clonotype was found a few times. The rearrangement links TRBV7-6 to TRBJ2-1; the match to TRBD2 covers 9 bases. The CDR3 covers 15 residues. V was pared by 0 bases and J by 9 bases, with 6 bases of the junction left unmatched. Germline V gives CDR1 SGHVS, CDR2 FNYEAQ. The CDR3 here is CASSLASGRIGEQFF. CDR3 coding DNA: TGTGCCAGCAGCTTAGCTAGCGGGAGAATCGGTGAGCAGTTCTTC.

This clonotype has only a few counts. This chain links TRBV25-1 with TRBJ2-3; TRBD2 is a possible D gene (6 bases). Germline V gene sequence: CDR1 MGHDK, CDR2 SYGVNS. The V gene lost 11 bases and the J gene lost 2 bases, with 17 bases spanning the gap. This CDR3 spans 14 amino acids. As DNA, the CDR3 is TGTGCCTCCAGCGGGCAGCTCCACACAGATACGCAGTATTTT. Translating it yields CASSGQLHTDTQYF.

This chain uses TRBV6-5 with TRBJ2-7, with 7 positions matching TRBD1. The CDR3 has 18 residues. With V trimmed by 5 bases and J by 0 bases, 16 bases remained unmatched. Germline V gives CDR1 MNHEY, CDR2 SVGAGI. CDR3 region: CASSLKGQAEFSSYEQYF. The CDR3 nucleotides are TGTGCCAGCAGTCTTAAAGGACAGGCGGAATTTTCCTCCTACGAGCAGTACTTC.

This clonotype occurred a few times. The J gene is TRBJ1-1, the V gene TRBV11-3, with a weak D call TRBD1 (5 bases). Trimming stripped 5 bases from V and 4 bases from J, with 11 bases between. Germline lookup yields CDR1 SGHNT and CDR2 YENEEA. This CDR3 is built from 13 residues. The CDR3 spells CASSAGTGTEAFF. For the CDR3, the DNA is TGTGCCAGCAGCGCCGGGACTGGCACTGAAGCTTTCTTT.

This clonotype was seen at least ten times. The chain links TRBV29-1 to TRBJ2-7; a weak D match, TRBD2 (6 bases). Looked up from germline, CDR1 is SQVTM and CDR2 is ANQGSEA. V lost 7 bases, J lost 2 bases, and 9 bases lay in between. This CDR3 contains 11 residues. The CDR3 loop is CSAGLTYEQYF. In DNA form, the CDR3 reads TGCAGCGCCGGACTAACCTACGAGCAGTACTTC.

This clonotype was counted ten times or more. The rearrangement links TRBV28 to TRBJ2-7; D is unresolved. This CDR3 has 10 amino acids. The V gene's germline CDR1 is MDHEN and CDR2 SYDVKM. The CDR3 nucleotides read TGTGGAACCGGTGATGACGAGCAGTACTTC. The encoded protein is CGTGDDEQYF.

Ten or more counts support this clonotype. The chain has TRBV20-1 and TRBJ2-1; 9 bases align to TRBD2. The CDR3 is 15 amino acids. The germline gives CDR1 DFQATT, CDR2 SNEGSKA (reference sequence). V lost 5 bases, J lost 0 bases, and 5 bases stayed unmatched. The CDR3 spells CSAGLAQSSYNEQFF. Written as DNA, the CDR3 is TGCAGTGCTGGACTAGCGCAGAGCTCCTACAATGAGCAGTTCTTC.

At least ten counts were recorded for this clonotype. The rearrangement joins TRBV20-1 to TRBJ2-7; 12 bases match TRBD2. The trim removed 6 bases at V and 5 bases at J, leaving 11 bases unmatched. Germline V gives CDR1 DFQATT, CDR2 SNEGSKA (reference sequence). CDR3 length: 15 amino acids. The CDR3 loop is CSALILAGGPNEQYF. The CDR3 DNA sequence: TGCAGTGCCCTTATCCTAGCGGGAGGGCCCAACGAGCAGTACTTC.